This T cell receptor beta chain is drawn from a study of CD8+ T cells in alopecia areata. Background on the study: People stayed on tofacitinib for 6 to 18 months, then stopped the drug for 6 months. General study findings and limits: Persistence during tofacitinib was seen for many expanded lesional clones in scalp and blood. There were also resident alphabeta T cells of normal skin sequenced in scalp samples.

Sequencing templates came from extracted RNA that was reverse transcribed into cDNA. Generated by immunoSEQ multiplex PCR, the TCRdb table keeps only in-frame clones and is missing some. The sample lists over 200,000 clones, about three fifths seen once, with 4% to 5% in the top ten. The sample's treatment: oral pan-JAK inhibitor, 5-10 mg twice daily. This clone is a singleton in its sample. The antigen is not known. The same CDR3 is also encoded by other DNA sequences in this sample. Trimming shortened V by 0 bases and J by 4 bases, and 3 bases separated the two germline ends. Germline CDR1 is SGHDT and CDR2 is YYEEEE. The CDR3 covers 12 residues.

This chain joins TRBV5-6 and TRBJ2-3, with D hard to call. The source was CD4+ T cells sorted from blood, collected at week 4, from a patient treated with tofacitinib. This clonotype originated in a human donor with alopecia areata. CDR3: CASSLASDTQYF. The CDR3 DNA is TGTGCCAGCAGCTTGGCTTCAGATACGCAGTATTTT.